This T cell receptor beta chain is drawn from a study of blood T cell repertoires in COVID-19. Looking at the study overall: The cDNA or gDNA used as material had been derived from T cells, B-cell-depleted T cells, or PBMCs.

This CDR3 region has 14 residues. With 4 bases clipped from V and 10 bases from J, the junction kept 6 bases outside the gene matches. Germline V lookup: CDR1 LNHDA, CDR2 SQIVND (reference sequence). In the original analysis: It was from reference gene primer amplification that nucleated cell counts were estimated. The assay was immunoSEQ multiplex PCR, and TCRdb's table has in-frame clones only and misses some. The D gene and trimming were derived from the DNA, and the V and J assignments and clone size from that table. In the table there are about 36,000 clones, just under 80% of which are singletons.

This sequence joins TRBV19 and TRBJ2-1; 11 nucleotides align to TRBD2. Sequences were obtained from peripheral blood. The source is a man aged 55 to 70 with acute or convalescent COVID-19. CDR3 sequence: CASSRTSGSDEQFF. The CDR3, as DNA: TGTGCCAGTAGTAGAACTAGCGGGAGCGACGAGCAGTTCTTC. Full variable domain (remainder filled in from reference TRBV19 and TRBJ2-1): DGGITQSPKYLFRKEGQNVTLSCEQNLNHDAMYWYRQDPGQGLRLIYYSQIVNDFQKGDIAEGYSVSREKKESFPLTVTSAQKNPTAFYLCASSRTSGSDEQFFGPGTRLTVL.